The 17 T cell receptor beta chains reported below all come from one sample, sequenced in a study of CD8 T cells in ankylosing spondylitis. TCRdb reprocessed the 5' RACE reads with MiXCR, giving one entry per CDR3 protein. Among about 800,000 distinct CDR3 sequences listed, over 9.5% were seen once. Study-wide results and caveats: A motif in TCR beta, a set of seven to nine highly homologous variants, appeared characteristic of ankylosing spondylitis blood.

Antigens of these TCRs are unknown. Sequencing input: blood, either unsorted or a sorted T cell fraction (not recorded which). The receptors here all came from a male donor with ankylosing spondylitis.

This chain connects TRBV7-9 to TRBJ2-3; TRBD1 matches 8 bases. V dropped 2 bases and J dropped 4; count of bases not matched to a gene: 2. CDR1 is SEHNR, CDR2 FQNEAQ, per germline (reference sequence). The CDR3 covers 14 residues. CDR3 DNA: TGTGCCAGCAGCTTACTACAGGGGGCAGATACGCAGTATTTT. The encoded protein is CASSLLQGADTQYF.

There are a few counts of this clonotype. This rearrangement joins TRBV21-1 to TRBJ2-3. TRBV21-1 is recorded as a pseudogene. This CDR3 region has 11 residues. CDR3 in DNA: TGTGCCAGCAGCCCCCGAAAAGAGCAGTATTTT. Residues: CASSPRKEQYF.

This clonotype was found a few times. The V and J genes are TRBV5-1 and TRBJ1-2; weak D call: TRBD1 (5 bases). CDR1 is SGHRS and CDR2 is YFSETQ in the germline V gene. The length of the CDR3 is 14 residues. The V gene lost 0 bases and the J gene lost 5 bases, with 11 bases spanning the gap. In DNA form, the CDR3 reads TGCGCCAGCAGCTTGGTAGGCAGGGTATATGGCTACACCTTC. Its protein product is CASSLVGRVYGYTF.

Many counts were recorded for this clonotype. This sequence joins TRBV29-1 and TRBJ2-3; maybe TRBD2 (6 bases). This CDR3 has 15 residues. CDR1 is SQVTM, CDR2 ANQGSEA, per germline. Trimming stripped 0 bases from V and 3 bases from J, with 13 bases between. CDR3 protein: CSVEDRGGETDTQYF. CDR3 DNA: TGCAGCGTTGAAGATCGGGGAGGTGAGACAGATACGCAGTATTTT.

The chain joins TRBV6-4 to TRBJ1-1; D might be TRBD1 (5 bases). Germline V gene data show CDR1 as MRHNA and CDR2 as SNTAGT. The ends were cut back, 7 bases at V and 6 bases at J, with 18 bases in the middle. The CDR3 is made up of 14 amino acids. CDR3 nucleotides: TGTGCCAGCACCAGGGATGTAGGGTCCCCTGAAGCTTTCTTT. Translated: CASTRDVGSPEAFF.

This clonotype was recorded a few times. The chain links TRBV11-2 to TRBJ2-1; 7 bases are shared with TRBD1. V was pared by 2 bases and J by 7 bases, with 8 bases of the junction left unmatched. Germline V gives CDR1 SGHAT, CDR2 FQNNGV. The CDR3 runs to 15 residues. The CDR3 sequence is CASSLTRQGRNEQFF. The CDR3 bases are TGTGCCAGCAGCTTAACGAGACAGGGTAGAAATGAGCAGTTCTTC.

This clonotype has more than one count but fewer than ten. The CDR3 coding sequence is TGTGCCAGTAGCGGCCGGGGGGACACCGGGGAGCTGTTTTTT. Protein product: CASSGRGDTGELFF. This chain uses TRBV19 with TRBJ2-2; 7 bases are shared with TRBD2. CDR1 and CDR2 (germline): LNHDA, SQIVND (reference sequence). The CDR3 runs 14 residues. With 6 bases clipped from V and 3 bases from J, the junction kept 4 bases outside the gene matches.

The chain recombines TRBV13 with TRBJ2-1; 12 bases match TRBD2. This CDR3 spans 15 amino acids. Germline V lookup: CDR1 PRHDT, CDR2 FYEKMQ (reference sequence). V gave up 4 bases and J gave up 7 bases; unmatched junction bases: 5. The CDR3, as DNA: TGTGCCAGCAGCTCTAGCGGGGGGGCCATGAATGAGCAGTTCTTC. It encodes CASSSSGGAMNEQFF.

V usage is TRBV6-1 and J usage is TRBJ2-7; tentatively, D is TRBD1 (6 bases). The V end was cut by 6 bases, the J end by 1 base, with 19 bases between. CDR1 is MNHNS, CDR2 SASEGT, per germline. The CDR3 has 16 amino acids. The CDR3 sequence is CASRGDRHSGSYEQYF. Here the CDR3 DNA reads TGTGCCAGCAGGGGCGACAGGCACTCGGGGTCCTACGAGCAGTACTTC.

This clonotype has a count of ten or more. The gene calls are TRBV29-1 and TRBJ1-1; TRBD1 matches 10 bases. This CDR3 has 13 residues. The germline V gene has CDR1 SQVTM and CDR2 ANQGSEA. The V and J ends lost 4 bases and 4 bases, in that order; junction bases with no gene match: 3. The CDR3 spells CSVVRDRGTEAFF. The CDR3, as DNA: TGCAGCGTTGTAAGGGACAGGGGCACTGAAGCTTTCTTT. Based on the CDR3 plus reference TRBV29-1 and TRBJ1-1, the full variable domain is SAVISQKPSRDICQRGTSLTIQCQVDSQVTMMFWYRQQPGQSLTLIATANQGSEATYESGFVIDKFPISRPNLTFSTLTVSNMSPEDSSIYLCSVVRDRGTEAFFGQGTRLTVV.

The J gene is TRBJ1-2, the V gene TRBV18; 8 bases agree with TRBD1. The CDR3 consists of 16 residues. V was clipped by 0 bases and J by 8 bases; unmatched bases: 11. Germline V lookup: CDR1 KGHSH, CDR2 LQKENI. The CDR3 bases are TGTGCCAGCTCACCACCGACTTGGCAGGGGGCAAGGGGCTACACCTTC. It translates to CASSPPTWQGARGYTF.

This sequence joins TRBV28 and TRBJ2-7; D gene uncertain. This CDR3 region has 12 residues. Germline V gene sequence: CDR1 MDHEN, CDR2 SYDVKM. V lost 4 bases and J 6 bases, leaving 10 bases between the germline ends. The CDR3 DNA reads TGTGCCAGCAGTTCCGCCGGATTCGAGCAGTACTTC. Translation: CASSSAGFEQYF.

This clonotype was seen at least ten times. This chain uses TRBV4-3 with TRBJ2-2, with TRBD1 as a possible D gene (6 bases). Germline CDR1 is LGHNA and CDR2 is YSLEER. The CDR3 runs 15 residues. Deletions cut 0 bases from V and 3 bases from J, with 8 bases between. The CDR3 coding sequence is TGCGCCAGCAGCCAAGAGGGGGCAGACACCGGGGAGCTGTTTTTT. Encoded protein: CASSQEGADTGELFF.

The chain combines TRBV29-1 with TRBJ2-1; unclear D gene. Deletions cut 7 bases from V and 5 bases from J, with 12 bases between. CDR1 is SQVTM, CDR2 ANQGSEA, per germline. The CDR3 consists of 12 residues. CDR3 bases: TGCAGCGCGACACTGTCTCACAATGAGCAGTTCTTC. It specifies CSATLSHNEQFF.

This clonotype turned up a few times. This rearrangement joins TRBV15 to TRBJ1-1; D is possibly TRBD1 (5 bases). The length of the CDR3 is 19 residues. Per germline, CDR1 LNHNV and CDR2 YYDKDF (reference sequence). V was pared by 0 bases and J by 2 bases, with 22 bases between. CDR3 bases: TGTGCCACCAGCAGAGATCGGAGTCAGGGACGGATAAAAAACACTGAAGCTTTCTTT. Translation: CATSRDRSQGRIKNTEAFF.

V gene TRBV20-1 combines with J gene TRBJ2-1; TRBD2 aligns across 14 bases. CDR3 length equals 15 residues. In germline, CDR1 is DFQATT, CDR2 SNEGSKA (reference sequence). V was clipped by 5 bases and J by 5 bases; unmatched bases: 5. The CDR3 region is CSASGTSGSNNEQFF. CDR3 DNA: TGCAGTGCTTCCGGGACTAGCGGGAGTAACAATGAGCAGTTCTTC.

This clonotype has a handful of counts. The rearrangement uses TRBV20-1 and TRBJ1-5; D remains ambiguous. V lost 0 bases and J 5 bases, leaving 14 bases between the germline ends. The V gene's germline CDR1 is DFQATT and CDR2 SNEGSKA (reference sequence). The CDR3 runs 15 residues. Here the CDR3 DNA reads TGCAGTGCTAGAGAGGACCCCGGAGGTTATCAGCCCCAGCATTTT. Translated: CSAREDPGGYQPQHF.